A single sample is the source of the 29 T cell receptor beta chains below, sequenced in a study of OX40 agonist ivuxolimab in advanced cancers. Receptor libraries were prepared by the immunoSEQ multiplex PCR assay. This immuneACCESS table, as held by TCRdb, lists in-frame sequences with V and J called but not all clones. Of the missing ones, under half trace to an unresolved V gene in checked studies; the others have no known cause. Recorded for this sample are approximately 77,000 clones; around nine tenths of them occurred a single time. The leading ten clones occupy 4% to 5% of the sample. This specimen consisted of CD4+ or CD8+ T cells sorted from blood, obtained in a trial of the OX40 agonist ivuxolimab. These receptor sequences come from an adult with an advanced solid tumor such as melanoma, head and neck, liver or kidney cancer.

The chain joins TRBV7-2 to TRBJ2-1, with D uncertain. Germline CDR1 and CDR2: SGHTA and FQGNSA. The CDR3 runs to 17 residues. Deletions cut 2 bases from V and 0 bases from J, with 14 bases between. CDR3 in DNA: TGTGCCAGCAGCTTATGGGGTGGCAGAAGCTCCTACAATGAGCAGTTCTTC. Amino acid sequence: CASSLWGGRSSYNEQFF.

This clone occurred a few times. J is TRBJ2-5 and V is TRBV7-2, with 10 bases identical to TRBD2. Germline assignment: CDR1 SGHTA and CDR2 FQGNSA. V lost 2 bases and J lost 4; bases outside the gene matches: 7. The CDR3 consists of 16 residues. As DNA, the CDR3 is TGTGCCAGCAGCTTACCCACGATAGCGGGAGGAGAGACCCAGTACTTC. Its protein is CASSLPTIAGGETQYF. Full variable domain (remainder filled in from reference TRBV7-2 and TRBJ2-5): GAGVSQSPSNKVTEKGKDVELRCDPISGHTALYWYRQSLGQGLEFLIYFQGNSAPDKSGLPSDRFSAERTGGSVSTLTIQRTQQEDSAVYLCASSLPTIAGGETQYFGPGTRLLVL.

CDR3 in DNA: TGCGCCAGCAGCTGGACAGGGGACAGCTACGAGCAGTACTTC. As protein: CASSWTGDSYEQYF. The chain links TRBV5-1 to TRBJ2-7, with 9 positions matching TRBD1. Germline V gene sequence: CDR1 SGHRS, CDR2 YFSETQ. Losses at the gene ends were 3 bases for V and 3 bases for J; bases not matched to a gene: 4. The CDR3 sequence is 14 residues long.

The chain joins TRBV7-3 to TRBJ2-5, with 10 positions matching TRBD2. Germline CDR1 SGHTA, CDR2 FQGTGA. The CDR3 totals 15 residues. The V gene end was trimmed by 3 bases and the J gene end by 5 bases; junction bases not matched to a gene: 6. CDR3 amino acids: CASSLLAGVFETQYF. CDR3 nucleotides: TGTGCCAGCAGCTTGCTAGCGGGAGTATTTGAGACCCAGTACTTC.

V and J are TRBV28 and TRBJ2-3; TRBD2 is a possible D gene (5 bases). The germline V gene has CDR1 MDHEN and CDR2 SYDVKM. V was clipped by 6 bases and J by 0 bases, with 13 bases between them. The CDR3 totals 15 residues. The CDR3 DNA follows: TGTGCCAGCAGCTCAACTAGGACTAGCACAGATACGCAGTATTTT. This codes for CASSSTRTSTDTQYF.

This chain links TRBV10-3 with TRBJ2-1; D is unresolved. Deletions cut 6 bases from V and 5 bases from J, with 11 bases between. Germline V gene lookup returns CDR1 ENHRY and CDR2 SYGVKD. The CDR3 totals 13 residues. CDR3 in amino acids: CAISDRSNNEQFF. In DNA, the CDR3 is TGTGCCATCAGCGATAGGAGTAACAATGAGCAGTTCTTC.

The V gene is TRBV7-2, the J gene TRBJ2-3; 12 positions match TRBD2. J gave up 3 bases and V 1 base, and 2 bases lay outside the gene matches. There are 16 residues in the CDR3. Germline loops: CDR1 SGHTA, CDR2 FQGNSA. The CDR3 sequence: CASSLGTSGRTDTQYF. As DNA, the CDR3 is TGTGCCAGCAGCTTAGGTACTAGCGGGAGGACAGATACGCAGTATTTT.

The J gene is TRBJ1-2, the V gene TRBV6-6; D unresolved. Trimming stripped 3 bases from V and 5 bases from J, with 10 bases between. This CDR3 is 13 amino acids long. Germline values: CDR1 MNHNY, CDR2 SVGAGI (reference sequence). The CDR3 coding sequence is TGTGCCAGCAGTTATGCGACGGGGTATGGCTACACCTTC. Its translation is CASSYATGYGYTF.

The rearrangement joins TRBV5-1 to TRBJ2-1; no definite D call. The V end lost 0 bases, the J end lost 0 bases, and 10 bases lay between the germline ends. The CDR3 covers 16 residues. Germline lookup yields CDR1 SGHRS and CDR2 YFSETQ. CDR3: CASSLGTGGSYNEQFF. Here the CDR3 DNA reads TGCGCCAGCAGCTTGGGTACGGGCGGCTCCTACAATGAGCAGTTCTTC.

On this clone: The sample holds other DNA sequences that translate to the same CDR3. J is TRBJ2-5 and V is TRBV5-5; possibly TRBD1 or TRBD2 for D (5 bases each). Trimming cost V 2 bases and J 4 bases, with 6 bases left between them. From germline, CDR1 is SGHKS and CDR2 YYEKEE (reference sequence). This CDR3 contains 12 residues. The CDR3 loop is CASSFGGETQYF. The CDR3 nucleotides read TGTGCCAGCAGCTTTGGGGGAGAGACCCAGTACTTC.

The chain combines TRBV7-9 with TRBJ2-2, with 7 positions matching TRBD1. Germline CDR1 reads SEHNR; CDR2 reads FQNEAQ (reference sequence). This CDR3 contains 14 residues. Trimming at V came to 6 bases and at J to 3 bases, leaving 4 bases not matched to a gene. This CDR3 reads CASSPTGDTGELFF. The CDR3 DNA reads TGTGCCAGCAGTCCAACAGGGGACACCGGGGAGCTGTTTTTT.

This chain links TRBV5-1 with TRBJ2-5; TRBD2 agrees at 10 bases. Germline CDR1 is SGHRS and CDR2 is YFSETQ. CDR3 length: 15 residues. V shed 1 base, J shed 4 bases, and the junction held 4 bases outside the gene matches. As DNA, the CDR3 is TGCGCCAGCAGCTTGAGCGGGAGGGCCGGAGAGACCCAGTACTTC. Translated: CASSLSGRAGETQYF.

The V and J genes are TRBV18 and TRBJ2-1; D might be TRBD1 (6 bases). V was cut by 3 bases and J by 6 bases, with 9 bases left in between. Germline values: CDR1 KGHSH, CDR2 LQKENI. CDR3 length equals 13 residues. This chain's CDR3 is CASSPPTGNEQFF. CDR3 sequence (DNA): TGTGCCAGCTCACCCCCGACAGGCAATGAGCAGTTCTTC.

The V call is TRBV5-1, the J call TRBJ2-5, with a possible D match to TRBD1 (6 bases). CDR3 size: 14 residues. Germline values: CDR1 SGHRS, CDR2 YFSETQ. Trimming took 4 bases from V and 2 from J, leaving 12 bases between them. Written as DNA, the CDR3 is TGCGCCAGCAGCCTACAGGGACAACAAGAGACCCAGTACTTC. It codes for CASSLQGQQETQYF.

The V call is TRBV5-1, the J call TRBJ2-3; 9 bases match TRBD1. The V and J ends lost 5 bases and 4 bases, in that order; junction bases with no gene match: 5. Germline values: CDR1 SGHRS, CDR2 YFSETQ. CDR3 length equals 14 residues. The CDR3, as DNA: TGCGCCAGCAGATCGGGACAGGGTGCAGATACGCAGTATTTT. Translated, it gives CASRSGQGADTQYF. Looking up the rest from reference TRBV5-1 and TRBJ2-3 gives the full variable domain: KAGVTQTPRYLIKTRGQQVTLSCSPISGHRSVSWYQQTPGQGLQFLFEYFSETQRNKGNFPGRFSGRQFSNSRSEMNVSTLELGDSALYLCASRSGQGADTQYFGPGTRLTVL.

V usage is TRBV5-6 and J usage is TRBJ2-7; D unresolved. From germline, CDR1 is SGHDT and CDR2 YYEEEE. This CDR3 is built from 11 residues. V was shortened by 1 base and J by 6 bases, with 5 bases between the two germline ends. CDR3 in amino acids: CASSLFGEQYF. The CDR3 DNA sequence: TGTGCCAGCAGCTTGTTCGGCGAGCAGTACTTC.

The chain combines TRBV6-4 with TRBJ2-1; 8 nucleotides line up with TRBD2. The CDR3 covers 12 residues. The germline V gene has CDR1 MRHNA and CDR2 SNTAGT. V dropped 6 bases and J dropped 9; count of bases not matched to a gene: 4. The chain's CDR3 is CASRGTRGEQFF. CDR3 nucleotides: TGTGCCAGCAGGGGGACTAGGGGTGAGCAGTTCTTC.

The rearrangement uses TRBV6-5 and TRBJ2-5; 7 bases align to TRBD2. The V and J ends lost 6 bases and 0 bases, in that order; junction bases with no gene match: 7. This CDR3 spans 15 amino acids. The germline V gene has CDR1 MNHEY and CDR2 SVGAGI. The DNA for the CDR3 is TGTGCCAGCAGACCTCCCGGGACTAACCAAGAGACCCAGTACTTC. This translates into CASRPPGTNQETQYF.

This chain links TRBV11-2 with TRBJ2-4, with 8 bases lining up with TRBD2. CDR1 is SGHAT and CDR2 is FQNNGV in the germline V gene. The CDR3 consists of 16 residues. Unmatched junction bases numbered 8, after V lost 2 bases and J lost 5 bases. The CDR3 spells CASSLQTGGGQNIQYF. CDR3 nucleotide sequence: TGTGCCAGCAGCTTACAGACAGGCGGGGGGCAAAACATTCAGTACTTC.

V is TRBV7-2 and J is TRBJ2-5, with 11 bases matching TRBD2. CDR1 and CDR2 (germline): SGHTA, FQGNSA. The J segment lost 5 bases and the V segment lost 1 base, leaving 6 bases of the junction unmatched. The CDR3 totals 16 residues. The CDR3 spells CASSLGVSGRVETQYF. CDR3 sequence (DNA): TGTGCCAGCAGCTTAGGGGTTAGCGGGAGGGTGGAGACCCAGTACTTC.

The CDR3 region is CASSLAEAGAHNEQFF. Here the CDR3 DNA reads TGCGCCAGCAGCTTGGCCGAGGCGGGAGCCCACAATGAGCAGTTCTTC. This chain joins TRBV5-1 and TRBJ2-1, with 7 positions matching TRBD2. Germline loops: CDR1 SGHRS, CDR2 YFSETQ. The length of the CDR3 is 16 residues. The junction had 8 bases not matched to a gene; V was cut back by 0 bases and J by 5 bases.

The chain carries TRBV7-9 and TRBJ2-7, with 11 bases identical to TRBD2. V shed 5 bases, J shed 5 bases, and the junction held 5 bases outside the gene matches. CDR3 size: 14 residues. CDR1 and CDR2 (germline): SEHNR, FQNEAQ (reference sequence). The CDR3 spells CASSALAGVDEQYF. The DNA of the CDR3 is TGTGCCAGCAGCGCACTAGCGGGAGTTGACGAGCAGTACTTC.

The chain employs TRBV6-6 and TRBJ1-1; a possible D gene is TRBD1 (5 bases). The CDR3 has 15 residues. The germline CDR1 and CDR2 sequences are MNHNY and SVGAGI (reference sequence). V was clipped by 5 bases and J by 1 base, with 14 bases between them. The CDR3 sequence is CASSPRTGGNTEAFF. CDR3 coding DNA: TGTGCCAGCAGTCCCCGGACGGGGGGGAACACTGAAGCTTTCTTT.

The chain uses TRBV18 and TRBJ2-7, with 7 bases matching TRBD1. This CDR3 has 13 residues. J lost 4 bases, V lost 6 bases, and 6 bases had no gene match. Per germline, CDR1 KGHSH and CDR2 LQKENI. CDR3: CASSEAGGYEQYF. CDR3 DNA: TGTGCCAGCTCGGAGGCAGGGGGATACGAGCAGTACTTC.

The chain couples TRBV28 to TRBJ1-5; tentative D call: TRBD1 (5 bases). Looked up from germline, CDR1 is MDHEN and CDR2 is SYDVKM. The V and J ends lost 6 bases and 9 bases respectively, with 12 bases between them. The CDR3 contains 12 residues. The CDR3 DNA is TGTGCCAGCAGGGGACCCCTTGGGCCCCAGCATTTT. This sequence encodes CASRGPLGPQHF.

The chain recombines TRBV7-9 with TRBJ2-2; 8 bases align to TRBD2. Looked up from germline, CDR1 is SEHNR and CDR2 is FQNEAQ (reference sequence). This CDR3 is 15 amino acids long. The junction had 3 bases not matched to a gene; V was cut back by 2 bases and J by 4 bases. CDR3 region: CASSLLAGTTGELFF. CDR3 in DNA: TGTGCCAGCAGCTTACTAGCGGGTACCACCGGGGAGCTGTTTTTT.

This clone was counted once. This sequence joins TRBV27 and TRBJ1-2, with D perhaps TRBD1 (5 bases). V was pared by 5 bases and J by 6 bases, with 13 bases between. There are 13 residues in the CDR3. Germline V gene data show CDR1 as MNHEY and CDR2 as SMNVEV (reference sequence). The CDR3 loop is CASSRLGVDGYTF. In DNA, the CDR3 is TGTGCCAGCAGTCGATTAGGGGTCGATGGCTACACCTTC.

This clone was recorded a few times. The J gene is TRBJ1-6, the V gene TRBV27, with D uncertain. CDR1 is MNHEY and CDR2 is SMNVEV in the germline V gene (reference sequence). With 2 bases removed from V and 7 bases from J, the gap between germline ends came to 6 bases. CDR3 size: 13 residues. The chain's CDR3 is CASSLIGNSPLHF. The CDR3 bases are TGTGCCAGCAGTTTAATCGGGAATTCACCCCTCCACTTT.

The gene calls are TRBV28 and TRBJ2-3; 9 nucleotides align to TRBD2. The CDR3 is 17 residues long. The junction had 11 bases not matched to a gene; V was cut back by 5 bases and J by 2 bases. Germline V CDR1 and CDR2: MDHEN, SYDVKM. The CDR3 reads CASSPGSTSGFTDTQYF. CDR3 DNA sequence: TGTGCCAGCAGTCCCGGTTCCACTAGCGGGTTCACAGATACGCAGTATTTT.